The TCR beta chain under discussion was sequenced for a study of cytomegalovirus exposure and HLA in healthy donors (TCRdb year 2017). For the wider study: In an earlier analysis of roughly 590 of the donors, under 300 Gb of sequence data and 120 million or so unique TCR beta sequences from 180 million or so T cells were reported. An early release that covered several hundred HLA-typed donors contained around 300 gigabases of sequencing data and approximately 85 million unique TCR sequences. Of the 398 genotyped donors, 81% fell in the genetic ancestry cluster associated with self-reported Caucasian donors. The study aimed to test whether signatures of past pathogen exposure could be identified by cataloging public T cell receptors. The T cell repertoires of some 700 subjects were profiled by immunosequencing and related to cytomegalovirus serostatus. Besides the first cohort of about 730 subjects, a separate validation cohort made up of some 110 different subjects was used. To predict cytomegalovirus infection status, the study combined high-throughput TCR immunosequencing, statistical association of individual TCRs with disease status, and machine learning. A later analysis re-examined previously published TCR beta repertoires from around 670 donors and added high-resolution HLA genotyping to investigate patterns of TCR occurrence. In the later analysis, no new phenotypic data were used to find candidate immune exposures; instead, reliance was placed on TCR beta sequences and their occurrence across donors. An earlier analysis of fewer than 750 of the donors used high-throughput TCR beta sequencing to judge whether each TCR beta V gene segment behaved as functional or pseudogenic. Donor age, sex, ethnicity and CMV serostatus were compiled together with the repertoire data. A later genetic analysis used genome-wide SNP genotypes for about 65% of the 666 donors, treating that subset as a discovery cohort. All discovery cohort repertoires had been generated using a single sequencing platform. Both class I and class II loci were covered by HLA typing, at four-digit resolution. Typing coverage differed by locus: A, B, C, DRB1 and DQB1 were typed in roughly 620-630 donors, DQA1 in about 500, DPA1 in approximately 600, and DPB1 in just under 490. Roughly 5 DR-DQ haplotypes were treated as single units for association and clustering because of strong linkage in the cohort. Across 398 genotyped donors of the cohort, an average of roughly 250,000 unique TCR beta nucleotide sequences per donor were sequenced, and around 20% of those sequences were non-productive. General study outcomes and caveats: A later analysis reported that several top co-occurrence clusters appeared linked to parvovirus B19, influenza, CMV and Epstein-Barr virus. In vitro tests confirmed that a few of the cytomegalovirus-associated TCR beta chains recognize cytomegalovirus antigens. The presence/absence analyses assumed that sequencing depth was roughly uniform across donors, and that assumption may not be true. Broadly in line with IMGT annotations, most TCR beta V segments showed up in productive rearrangements about 87% or about 30% of the time in an earlier analysis of approximately 600 of the donors. The classifier was reported to diagnose cytomegalovirus status with high specificity and sensitivity in both the original and validation cohorts. Correlated functional status among segregating V segments might be attributable to linkage disequilibrium, but an unknown experimental factor could not be ruled out. Over 15 rarely observed V segments, including chromosome 9 orphons, were excluded from the earlier analysis of 550 to 700 of the donors because counts were too low. A further reported finding was that TCR beta sequences accurately predicted the HLA-A and HLA-B alleles for most subjects in the first cohort. A later genetic analysis reported fewer N-insertions in productive TCRs among donors in an Asian-associated ancestry cluster than the roughly 720-donor mean. Assigning TCR associations to individual alleles was difficult when HLA alleles, especially DR and DQ, strongly co-occurred. A group of highly shared sequence variants was considered likely to be a technical artifact of the sequencing pipeline. According to a later analysis, most CMV-associated TCR beta chains appeared to be HLA-restricted, and the HLA associations seemed to be driven largely by CMV exposure. The study listed 164 TCR beta chains as associated with cytomegalovirus. In a later analysis, the rate of TCR association differed among HLA loci, with DRB1 alleles having the most associated TCRs and HLA-C alleles having the fewest. CMV serostatus was the only immune exposure information available for the cohort. Because HLA typing was unavailable for some donors at each locus, only the typed subset was used in association tests. The cohort was sequenced for TCR beta chains only, and without alpha or paired-chain data the features that could be detected were limited. Some IMGT-functional V segments, including TRBV6-2 and TRBV6-3, could not be told apart with the 87-base-pair reads, so those segments were excluded. A later analysis associated 16,951 TCR beta sequences with specific HLA alleles at a false discovery rate of 0.05. The authors suggested that the approach could potentially be generalized to other disease states and immunological phenotypes. Across donors, most TCR sequences were observed very rarely, whereas some public TCRs were present in many individuals. Compared with equally common non-associated chains, HLA-associated TCR beta chains in a later analysis were more clonally expanded and had lower generation probabilities. V-gene and J-gene trimming of TCR beta chains was associated with a missense DCLRE1C variant in a later genetic analysis, and the association was replicated in an independent cohort.

The cohort comprised around 700 healthy bone marrow donors. At the time of sampling, all cohort members were nominally healthy, though unrecorded immune exposures were likely present. The donor was CMV seronegative and was included in the group of over 300 seronegative cohort members. A peripheral blood sample was collected from each donor, and TCR beta sequencing was performed on peripheral blood mononuclear cells. Genomic DNA extraction from the blood cell samples was performed with the Qiagen DNeasy Blood Extraction Kit. Reading the germline V gene gives CDR1 SGHRS and CDR2 YFSETQ. Counted from cysteine to phenylalanine, this CDR3 has 14 amino acids. Only the CDR3 DNA is retained, 42 bases long and in frame from the first base. V is shortened by 5 bases, J by 13 bases, and the region joining them spans 24 bases. The protocol used for the library was the immunoSEQ multiplex PCR assay. For the multiplex PCR, a mixture combining 60 forward primers for TCR Vbeta segments and 13 reverse primers for TCR Jbeta segments was used. The CDR3 region of rearranged TCR beta genes was amplified from genomic DNA by a multiplex PCR assay. The Illumina HiSeq System was used to sequence the amplified TCR beta libraries as 87-base-pair reads. For the original study's pipeline: Across the 670 or so repertoires, a later analysis counted some 80 million unique TCR beta chains, roughly 11 million of which were shared by at least two donors. Raw reads were error-corrected and collapsed into unique sequences with a nearest-neighbor algorithm that merged closely related sequences to remove PCR and sequencing errors. To assign V, D and J gene segments, CDR3 sequences were aligned to IMGT reference sequences. For a sequence to be retained, a match of at least six nucleotides to both a V gene segment and a J gene segment was required. A rearrangement counted as productive if the CDR3 had no stop codons and remained in frame with V and J, and every other rearrangement counted as non-productive. Following IMGT convention, CDR3 was defined as the stretch from the second conserved V-encoded cysteine up to the conserved J-encoded phenylalanine. In an earlier analysis of 500 to 650 of the donors, sequences lacking an unambiguous match to a single V gene segment were excluded. An earlier analysis of a few hundred of the donors classified V segments as functional when productive rearrangements were above 56.7% and as segregating when the standard deviation between donors was above 5%. A statistical classification framework was built for diagnosing cytomegalovirus status from the catalog of TCR beta chain sequences. V and J gene assignment, in a later analysis, came from comparing TCR nucleotide sequences with IMGT/GENE-DB human TR gene sequences. Using the TCRdist pipeline, a later analysis assigned CDR3 sequences along with most-parsimonious VDJ recombination scenarios. In a later analysis, each TCR beta chain was defined by its CDR3 amino acid sequence together with its V-gene family, and reads without a unique V-gene family were excluded. In a later analysis, nearly 600 highly shared, low-generation-probability nucleotide sequences were removed to address suspected cross-contamination and a sequencing artifact. In a later analysis, a clonal expansion index for each public chain was calculated from normalized within-repertoire ranks of inferred template counts. A later analysis computed generation probabilities with a VDJ recombination model fitted to out-of-frame rearrangements, and checked the results against IGoR. In a later analysis, hypergeometric tests were used to score TCR-TCR, TCR-HLA and TCR-CMV co-occurrence, with a repertoire-size bias correction applied to TCR pairs. A later analysis estimated false discovery rates by permuting HLA or CMV assignments 20 times. In a later analysis, co-occurring TCRs were grouped with DBSCAN, and TCRdist sequence similarity was added when clustering was performed within HLA-allele-positive subsets. Repertoires with fewer than 30,000 or more than 120,000 public chains were left out of co-occurrence clustering, as were several repertoires with anomalous nucleotide sharing. TCRdb mirrors the immuneACCESS table, restricted to in-frame sequences. Some clones are absent from its copies; in checked studies, under half trace to an unresolved V gene, and the reason for the others is unknown. The D gene and trimming were derived from the DNA, and the V and J assignments and clone size from that table. For this sample the table gives 100,000 to 150,000 clones, of which approximately 80% were detected only once. The ten largest make up roughly 3.5% of the sample.

This clone has a single count. It lacks a known antigen. Nothing much larger sits one base from this clone, and base qualities are not available. The sequenced sample consisted of PBMCs. The TCR originated in a man aged 35 to 55 in good health and CMV-seronegative. The sequence links TRBV5-1 to TRBJ1-2, with a tentative D gene TRBD1 over 5 matching bases. The DNA reads as follows: TGCGCCAGCAGTCCCGCCGTGGAAAGGGGTGGTAGCACCTTC. This gives the protein CASSPAVERGGSTF.